These 27 T cell receptor beta chains were all obtained from the same sample, sequenced in a study of T-cell reconstitution after alpha-beta-depleted transplantation in children. Unique molecular identifiers featured in how the TCRbeta library was prepared. One entry per CDR3 protein, called by TCRdb with MiXCR from the PCR reads. The sample gives around 700,000 distinct CDR3 sequences, roughly 13% of which show up once; 0.79% is in the top ten. The specimen was PBMCs, collected before TCRalphabeta/CD19-depleted stem cell transplant. The receptors stem from a girl aged 2-10 years with congenital amegakaryocytic thrombocytopenia, due to receive a stem cell transplant.

In DNA, the CDR3 is TGTGCCAGCCTCTGGACAGGAGCCTACGAGCAGTACTTC. Translated, it gives CASLWTGAYEQYF. J is TRBJ2-7 and V is TRBV12-3 or TRBV12-4, with TRBD1 matching over 7 bases. The V gene end was trimmed by 8 bases and the J gene end by 2 bases; junction bases not matched to a gene: 6. This CDR3 region has 13 residues.

The sample holds many counts of this clonotype. V gene TRBV12-3 or TRBV12-4 combines with J gene TRBJ1-1, with a tentative D call TRBD1 (5 bases). The CDR3 covers 14 residues. With 6 bases removed from V and 10 bases from J, the gap between germline ends came to 21 bases. This chain's CDR3 is CASSHVGDLPGAFF. The CDR3 coding sequence is TGTGCCAGCAGCCACGTGGGGGACCTGCCGGGAGCTTTCTTT.

This clonotype was detected ten times or more. The V call is TRBV27, the J call TRBJ2-1; 11 bases are a match to TRBD2. Germline loops: CDR1 MNHEY, CDR2 SMNVEV (reference sequence). The CDR3 has 17 amino acids. V lost 4 bases to trimming and J lost 3 bases; unmatched junction nucleotides: 8. The CDR3 sequence is CASSSYVLAGGYNEQFF. CDR3 in DNA: TGTGCCAGCAGTTCATACGTGCTAGCGGGAGGCTACAATGAGCAGTTCTTC.

The chain has TRBV9 and TRBJ2-2, with D unclear. Trimming took off 0 bases at V and 0 bases at J, with 6 bases between the two ends. The CDR3 consists of 15 residues. Germline V gene sequence: CDR1 SGDLS, CDR2 YYNGEE. In DNA, the CDR3 is TGTGCCAGCAGCGTAGACTGGACGAACACCGGGGAGCTGTTTTTT. It specifies CASSVDWTNTGELFF.

In its sample, this clonotype was seen many times. V is TRBV5-1 and J is TRBJ1-2; weak D call: TRBD1 (5 bases). The germline gives CDR1 SGHRS, CDR2 YFSETQ. V was shortened by 1 base and J by 6 bases, with 13 bases between the two germline ends. There are 14 residues in the CDR3. CDR3 in amino acids: CASSLFRVEDGYTF. CDR3 coding DNA: TGCGCCAGCAGCTTGTTCAGGGTGGAAGATGGCTACACCTTC.

Remarks on this clonotype: Since a much larger clone is just one base distant, this may be a read error. This CDR3 fails to terminate in the conserved phenylalanine or tryptophan, so it likely reflects a read error. The J gene is TRBJ2-1, the V gene TRBV7-3; possibly TRBD1 for D (6 bases). Germline CDR1 SGHTA, CDR2 FQGTGA. Trimming removed 5 bases at V and 4 bases at J, with 9 bases between. This CDR3 region has 13 residues. CDR3 residues: CASSVTGYNEQFL. DNA for the CDR3: TGTGCCAGCAGCGTGACAGGATACAATGAGCAGTTCCTC.

The V and J genes are TRBV18 and TRBJ2-1; 13 positions match TRBD2. Trimming took 4 bases from V and 9 from J; bases not matched to a gene: 15. The germline V gene has CDR1 KGHSH and CDR2 LQKENI. The CDR3 covers 18 residues. The DNA of the CDR3 is TGTGCCAGCTCACACTCACAGAGGACTAGCGGGAGCGCGAGTGAGCAGTTCTTC. The encoded protein is CASSHSQRTSGSASEQFF.

CDR3 amino acids: CASSFEGITAFF. In DNA, the CDR3 is TGTGCCAGCAGTTTCGAGGGGATTACAGCTTTCTTT. This sequence joins TRBV12-3 or TRBV12-4 and TRBJ1-1; D might be TRBD1 (5 bases). Trimming stripped 3 bases from V and 10 bases from J, with 12 bases between. The CDR3 runs 12 residues.

The sample holds a few counts of this clonotype. The genes are TRBV30 and TRBJ2-1, with 8 bases identical to TRBD1. J lost 0 bases, V lost 2 bases, and 3 bases had no gene match. The V gene's germline CDR1 is GTSNPN and CDR2 SVGIG (reference sequence). The CDR3 covers 15 residues. The CDR3 DNA reads TGTGCCTGGAGTCAAGACAGGGGCTCCTACAATGAGCAGTTCTTC. Its translation is CAWSQDRGSYNEQFF.

This clonotype has at least ten counts. This CDR3 is CASSFIASTNTGELFF. In DNA form, the CDR3 reads TGTGCCAGCAGTTTTATTGCCAGTACCAACACCGGGGAGCTGTTTTTT. V usage is TRBV27 and J usage is TRBJ2-2; no clear D. The germline gives CDR1 MNHEY, CDR2 SMNVEV (reference sequence). Deletions cut 3 bases from V and 2 bases from J, with 13 bases between. The CDR3 has 16 residues.

This clonotype has more than one count but fewer than ten. This chain uses TRBV27 with TRBJ1-2; 7 bases line up with TRBD1. This CDR3 has 13 amino acids. J gave up 4 bases and V 8 bases, and 7 bases lay outside the gene matches. Germline CDR1 is MNHEY and CDR2 is SMNVEV (reference sequence). The CDR3 protein is CASRTGEAYGYTF. The CDR3 nucleotides read TGTGCCAGCCGAACAGGGGAGGCCTATGGCTACACCTTC.

At least ten counts were recorded for this clonotype. This rearrangement joins TRBV6-5 to TRBJ1-6; tentatively, D is TRBD1 (5 bases). V dropped 0 bases and J dropped 6 bases, with 21 bases sitting between them. From germline, CDR1 is MNHEY and CDR2 SVGAGI. The CDR3 runs 19 residues. This CDR3 reads CASSYSPLIGTDPNSPLHF. In DNA, the CDR3 is TGTGCCAGCAGTTACTCGCCCTTAATTGGGACGGACCCTAATTCACCCCTCCACTTT.

V and J are TRBV29-1 and TRBJ2-7, with 8 bases aligning to TRBD2. Germline-derived CDR1 and CDR2 are SQVTM and ANQGSEA. The ends lost 4 bases at V and 5 bases at J; junction bases unmatched: 10. This CDR3 is built from 14 residues. The CDR3, as DNA: TGCAGCGTTGCGTTTATAGCGGGAATCGACGAGCAGTACTTC. Translated: CSVAFIAGIDEQYF.

In its sample, this clonotype was seen a few times. This chain links TRBV5-1 with TRBJ2-1; TRBD2 matches 10 bases. Germline loops: CDR1 SGHRS, CDR2 YFSETQ. The trim removed 3 bases at V and 8 bases at J, leaving 8 bases unmatched. This CDR3 has 15 residues. In DNA, the CDR3 is TGCGCCAGCAGCTGGACTAGCGGAGCCTGGGATGAGCAGTTCTTC. Protein sequence: CASSWTSGAWDEQFF.

The sample holds a few counts of this clonotype. The rearrangement joins TRBV20-1 to TRBJ1-2, with TRBD1 matching 9 bases. V was clipped by 6 bases and J by 8 bases; unmatched bases: 7. Germline V CDR1 and CDR2: DFQATT, SNEGSKA (reference sequence). The CDR3 spans 12 residues. The CDR3 bases are TGCAGTGCCGACAGGGGGATCTTGGGCTACACCTTC. As protein: CSADRGILGYTF.

In its sample, this clonotype was seen many times. This sequence joins TRBV27 and TRBJ2-1; possible D gene TRBD1, 6 bases. The germline CDR1 and CDR2 sequences are MNHEY and SMNVEV (reference sequence). The CDR3 length is 15 residues. V was pared by 2 bases and J by 7 bases, with 15 bases between. CDR3 protein: CASSLLLRGTNEQFF. The CDR3 DNA is TGTGCCAGCAGTTTACTCCTCAGGGGCACAAATGAGCAGTTCTTC.

The chain combines TRBV5-1 with TRBJ2-2; 11 nucleotides line up with TRBD2. This CDR3 region has 15 residues. V was clipped by 8 bases and J by 5 bases; unmatched bases: 8. Germline values: CDR1 SGHRS, CDR2 YFSETQ. CDR3 in DNA: TGCGCCAGACCGGGACTAGCGGATGTAACCGGGGAGCTGTTTTTT. Its protein is CARPGLADVTGELFF.

Ten or more counts support this clonotype. The V call is TRBV3-1, the J call TRBJ1-1; tentative D call: TRBD1 (5 bases). Germline CDR1 and CDR2: LGHDT and YNNKEL (reference sequence). V was shortened by 0 bases and J by 10 bases, with 9 bases between the two germline ends. The CDR3 has 12 residues. The CDR3 protein is CASSQESQGAFF. The DNA for the CDR3 is TGTGCCAGCAGCCAAGAAAGTCAGGGAGCTTTCTTT.

This chain links TRBV5-1 with TRBJ1-4; D not resolved. Trimming removed 4 bases from V and 7 bases from J, with 11 bases in between. This CDR3 is 13 amino acids long. Germline CDR1 reads SGHRS; CDR2 reads YFSETQ. CDR3 bases: TGCGCCAGCAGCGACCCTGGAGGTGAAAAACTGTTTTTT. Translated: CASSDPGGEKLFF.

This clonotype was seen at least ten times. The V and J genes are TRBV20-1 and TRBJ1-2; the D gene is possibly TRBD1 (5 bases). Germline loops: CDR1 DFQATT, CDR2 SNEGSKA (reference sequence). The germline V and J ends were trimmed by 5 bases and 2 bases, with 15 bases remaining between them. The CDR3 length is 14 residues. The chain's CDR3 is CSAPPGRGNYGYTF. CDR3 DNA: TGCAGTGCTCCCCCGGGACGGGGAAACTATGGCTACACCTTC.

This chain uses TRBV5-1 with TRBJ2-5; perhaps TRBD2 as D (6 bases). Germline V lookup: CDR1 SGHRS, CDR2 YFSETQ. The germline V and J ends were trimmed by 4 bases and 5 bases, with 15 bases remaining between them. The CDR3 spans 14 residues. The CDR3 region is CASSPGTVVETQYF. The CDR3 coding sequence is TGCGCCAGCAGCCCGGGGACTGTGGTGGAGACCCAGTACTTC.

The chain recombines TRBV7-9 with TRBJ2-3; D possibly matches TRBD1 or TRBD2 (5 bases each). Germline loops: CDR1 SEHNR, CDR2 FQNEAQ (reference sequence). Trimming cost V 6 bases and J 5 bases, with 24 bases left between them. The CDR3 contains 17 residues. The CDR3 protein is CASRNAHGTSRRDTQYF. Written as DNA, the CDR3 is TGTGCCAGCAGAAACGCCCACGGGACCTCTCGGCGAGATACGCAGTATTTT. Variable domain in full (rest from reference TRBV7-9 and TRBJ2-3): DTGVSQNPRHKITKRGQNVTFRCDPISEHNRLYWYRQTLGQGPEFLTYFQNEAQLEKSRLLSDRFSAERPKGSFSTLEIQRTEQGDSAMYLCASRNAHGTSRRDTQYFGPGTRLTVL.

This clonotype has a handful of counts. The V and J genes are TRBV9 and TRBJ1-5, with D possibly matching TRBD1 (5 bases). The CDR3 spans 15 residues. CDR1 is SGDLS and CDR2 is YYNGEE in the germline V gene. V dropped 3 bases and J dropped 7 bases, with 17 bases sitting between them. The CDR3 region is CASSAKGQADQPQHF. The CDR3 DNA follows: TGTGCCAGCAGCGCCAAGGGGCAGGCGGACCAGCCCCAGCATTTT.

This clonotype was observed at least ten times. The chain uses TRBV27 and TRBJ2-7; tentative D call: TRBD2 (5 bases). Trimming took off 5 bases at V and 5 bases at J, with 16 bases between the two ends. Germline values: CDR1 MNHEY, CDR2 SMNVEV (reference sequence). This CDR3 is 14 amino acids long. The CDR3 DNA reads as TGTGCCAGCAGTCCCCTTCTAGGAGGTGACGAGCAGTACTTC. Encoded protein: CASSPLLGGDEQYF.

V and J are TRBV10-3 and TRBJ1-2, with D perhaps TRBD1 (5 bases). Per the germline V gene, CDR1 is ENHRY and CDR2 is SYGVKD. This CDR3 spans 11 amino acids. Between the trimmed V and J ends, which lost 11 bases and 3 bases, there was a span of 10 bases. CDR3 nucleotides: TGTGCCTCCGGGGGGGACTATGGCTACACCTTC. The encoded protein is CASGGDYGYTF.

The rearrangement links TRBV29-1 to TRBJ2-4; the D is unclear. This CDR3 is 11 amino acids long. Trimming shortened V by 5 bases and J by 10 bases, and 12 bases separated the two germline ends. Germline-derived CDR1 and CDR2 are SQVTM and ANQGSEA. For the CDR3, the DNA is TGCAGCGTTAGGTCAGCCGGAATTCAGTACTTC. As protein: CSVRSAGIQYF.

This clonotype has a count of ten or more. The genes are TRBV12-3 or TRBV12-4 and TRBJ2-5, with D maybe TRBD1 (6 bases). Trimming left V 5 bases short and J 2 bases short, with 12 bases between. The CDR3 extends over 14 amino acids. The CDR3 DNA reads as TGTGCCAGCAGTCTAGGGACACTTCAAGAGACCCAGTACTTC. Protein sequence: CASSLGTLQETQYF.